The present TCR beta chain was sequenced within a study of T cells in Graves' hyperthyroidism and ophthalmopathy (dated 2019 in TCRdb). Regarding the complete study: Peripheral blood samples were taken at initial diagnosis, before any treatment was given. A discovery cohort of roughly 100 patients, about 44 with Graves' ophthalmopathy and 55 to 60 with stable Graves' hyperthyroidism, was used to find distinguishing TCR V-J signatures. Prospective prediction of ophthalmopathy was tested in an independent validation cohort consisting of some 19 hyperthyroidism patients and around 16 patients who later progressed to ophthalmopathy. The 75 to 100 discovery patients were divided at random into training and test sets in a 7:3 ratio. The study also compared thyroid tissue and blood T-cell repertoires from roughly 6 Graves' hyperthyroidism patients. Once sampling was done, hyperthyroidism patients were given methimazole at a starting dose of 30 mg daily, whereas ophthalmopathy patients were given high-dose intravenous methylprednisolone. The paper reports TCR Vbeta CDR3 sequencing of some 140 peripheral blood samples: approximately 41 ophthalmopathy, about 75 hyperthyroidism and some 17 progressor patients. The paper as a whole reports these results and caveats: Sample size was not statistically predetermined, and investigators were not blinded to group allocation. Most expanded thyroid clonotypes (frequency above 0.001) were also detected in blood, suggesting blood repertoires may reflect thyroid immune responses. In validation, the model predicted progression to ophthalmopathy with around 71% sensitivity and roughly 75% specificity, a median of around 6.6 months before onset. Ophthalmopathy was separated from stable hyperthyroidism by a 13 V-J signature model, with over 85% sensitivity and about 84% specificity obtained in cross-validation and 80%/75% obtained in testing.

The hyperthyroidism patients were between 18 and 65 years old and newly diagnosed, with a disease duration of less than 2 months. Exclusion was applied to patients with uncontrolled infections, other autoimmune diseases, pregnancy or lactation. Diagnoses were established on the basis of clinical symptoms, serum thyroxine and TRAb, thyroid ultrasound, and orbital computed tomography. Blood from progressor patients was drawn when they were first diagnosed with hyperthyroidism, before any ophthalmopathy symptoms appeared. Ficoll-Paque density gradient centrifugation was used to isolate PBMCs from 10 ml of fresh peripheral blood. Progressor patients were initially diagnosed with Graves' hyperthyroidism and developed ophthalmopathy during follow-up. Trizol reagent was used to extract total RNA, and RNA quality was then checked on an Agilent 2100 Bioanalyzer. About this clonotype: Its specific antigen is unknown. Within one base of it there is no much larger clone, and no base qualities were kept.

TCR beta CDR3 regions were amplified from RNA transcripts. For the first round of RT-PCR on the TCR CDR3, the HTBI primer set was used together with the Qiagen OneStep RT-PCR kit. Libraries were constructed in a second round of multiplex PCR, after which size selection and purification were performed. The libraries were sequenced on an Illumina HiSeq2000 using paired-end 100 bp reads. The authors' analysis ran thus. SOAPnuke was used to process the raw data, removing reads that contained adapters or uncalled bases, had a mean Phred below 15, or lacked an exact match to the constant primer or identifier. High-quality paired reads were merged using COPE v1.2.5, and each unique nucleotide sequence was defined as a clonotype. Clonotypes were aligned to IMGT TRBV, TRBD and TRBJ reference segments using MiTCR v1.1. The analysis included only V-J combinations with a frequency above 0.0001, which together covered roughly 99% of the repertoires. The TCS score was defined as F50 (clonal expansion) divided by E x V (chaos), with BLOSUM62-based TCRdist calculated between CDR3 peptides within each V-J. Welch's t-statistics and random forest reduced just over 500 V-J features to fewer than 15, which were used in a naive Bayes classifier (R e1071). TCRdb reprocessed the public reads (quality trimming at Q25 with fastp, clone calling with MiXCR) and kept in-frame beta chains. Under each unique CDR3 protein, matching rows form one entry showing the most common genes and DNA. These V and J calls derive from TCRdb rather than the authors' analysis. Present in this sample are approximately 600,000 distinct CDR3 sequences, about 15% of which were seen just once. Clones ranked in the top ten supply less than 6% of the sample.

The sequenced sample was blood. The TCR was taken from a woman in her twenties or thirties with Graves' hyperthyroidism that later progressed to Graves' ophthalmopathy.

The CDR3 amino acid sequence is: CASSIVRGLSYGYTF. The DNA is as follows: TGTGCCAGTAGTATAGTGAGGGGGTTAAGCTATGGCTACACCTTC. Recombination connected TRBV19 to TRBJ1-2; D gene: possibly TRBD1, on 6 matching bases. As encoded in the germline V gene (reference sequence), CDR1 is LNHDA while CDR2 is SQIVND. Trimming costs V 1 base and J 4 bases, and their ends lie 13 bases apart. The CDR3 spans 15 residues, from the cysteine through the phenylalanine. Only the CDR3 part of the read is kept: 45 bases, read in frame from the first base.